This entry lists 7 T cell receptor beta chains sequenced from one sample in a study of cytotoxic CD8 clonotypes in ibrutinib-treated CLL. Measured with immunoSEQ multiplex PCR; TCRdb has only the in-frame clones, and not every one. This sample yields a few hundred thousand clones, of which 60% to 80% are seen a single time; about 5.9% belongs to the top ten. Here the sequenced sample was PBMCs, taken after 36 months of ibrutinib treatment. All receptors derive from a human donor with chronic lymphocytic leukemia.

The V call is TRBV7-2, the J call TRBJ1-5; D unclear. The CDR3 is made up of 16 amino acids. CDR1 is SGHTA and CDR2 is FQGNSA in the germline V gene. V was pared by 5 bases and J by 4 bases, with 18 bases between. CDR3 bases: TGTGCCAGCAGCCCCGATTTAGGGCGAATTAATCAGCCCCAGCATTTT. It yields the protein CASSPDLGRINQPQHF.

As for this clone: Germline is not matched at one junction end, which may reflect a read error. The chain uses TRBV14 and TRBJ1-1; D is unclear. The CDR3 runs to 13 residues. CDR1 is SGHDN and CDR2 is FVKESK in the germline V gene. The CDR3 DNA reads TGTGCCAGCAGCCAGAGTCTGAACAGTGAAGCTTTCTTT. Translated: CASSQSLNSEAFF.

The chain employs TRBV11-1 and TRBJ1-1, with D possibly TRBD1 on 6 matching bases. Trimming removed 1 base from V and 3 bases from J, with 9 bases in between. Per the germline V gene, CDR1 is SGHAT and CDR2 is FQDESV (reference sequence). CDR3 size: 14 residues. For the CDR3, the DNA is TGTGCCAGCAGCTTAGGGCAGGGGTACACTGAAGCTTTCTTT. Its protein product is CASSLGQGYTEAFF.

The rearrangement links TRBV6-6 to TRBJ1-2; the D is unclear. The CDR3 spans 12 residues. CDR1 MNHNY and CDR2 SVGAGI come from the germline V gene (reference sequence). V gave up 2 bases and J gave up 8 bases, with 9 bases separating them. The CDR3 coding sequence is TGTGCCAGCAGTTACCAAGGCGAGGGCTACACCTTC. This codes for CASSYQGEGYTF.

This clone was picked up a small number of times. CDR3 DNA sequence: TGTGCCAGCAGCCGCTTCGGGGGGGCGCGTACCGGGGAGCTGTTTTTT. It encodes CASSRFGGARTGELFF. The chain links TRBV14 to TRBJ2-2; 8 bases are a match to TRBD2. With 4 bases clipped from V and 5 bases from J, the junction kept 9 bases outside the gene matches. CDR1 and CDR2 (germline): SGHDN, FVKESK. The CDR3 totals 16 residues.

V gene TRBV28 combines with J gene TRBJ2-3; tentative D call: TRBD2 (5 bases). The CDR3 has 10 residues. Germline CDR1 is MDHEN and CDR2 is SYDVKM. Trimming left V 8 bases short and J 8 bases short, with 8 bases between. The CDR3 sequence: CASRGGTQYF. The CDR3 DNA sequence: TGTGCCAGCCGGGGTGGTACGCAGTATTTT.

This rearrangement joins TRBV9 to TRBJ2-7; the D is unclear. Per the germline V gene, CDR1 is SGDLS and CDR2 is YYNGEE. Trimming pared 0 bases from V and 0 bases from J, leaving 10 bases between. The length of the CDR3 is 15 residues. The CDR3 region has the DNA TGTGCCAGCAGCGTAGCTCCAGCGTCCTCCTACGAGCAGTACTTC. Amino acid sequence: CASSVAPASSYEQYF. Looking up the rest from reference TRBV9 and TRBJ2-7 gives the full variable domain: DSGVTQTPKHLITATGQRVTLRCSPRSGDLSVYWYQQSLDQGLQFLIQYYNGEERAKGNILERFSAQQFPDLHSELNLSSLELGDSALYFCASSVAPASSYEQYFGPGTRLTVT.